These T cell receptor beta chains were read from a single sample in a study of blood T cell repertoires in COVID-19. Measured with immunoSEQ multiplex PCR; TCRdb has only the in-frame clones, and not every one. The sample includes some 340,000 clones, 85% of them seen just once. Sequenced material: peripheral blood. These TCRs come from a young woman with acute or convalescent COVID-19. The CDR3 runs from the conserved cysteine through the conserved F or W. A D gene is named only where the DNA matches it firmly. The listing skips clone size in some rows; elsewhere it reads once, few, many or a size class.

>once|.|TRBV9|TRBJ2-6
TGTGCCAGCAGCGTTCAGGGCTCTGGGGCCAACGTCCTGACTTTC
CASSVQGSGANVLTF
>.|.|TRBV7-9|TRBJ2-1
TGTGCCAGCAGCCGAACCGCTCCCACAGGGCGCAATGAGCAGTTCTTC
CASSRTAPTGRNEQFF
>.|.|TRBV18|TRBJ1-1
TGTGCCAGCTCATCAACCAGGGGCGAAGCTTTCTTT
CASSSTRGEAFF
>.|TRBD1|TRBV6-5|TRBJ1-1
TGTGCCAGCAGCCTGGACAGGGAAACTGAAGCTTTCTTT
CASSLDRETEAFF
>.|TRBD1|TRBV20-1|TRBJ2-3
TGCAGTGCTATGACAGGGGATACGCAGTATTTT
CSAMTGDTQYF
>.|.|TRBV15|TRBJ1-6
TGTGCCACCAGCAGAGACAGGGATAATTCACCCCTCCACTTT
CATSRDRDNSPLHF
>.|.|TRBV3-1/TRBV3-2|TRBJ1-1
TGTGCCAGCAGCCAAGTCGGGATCAACACTGAAGCTTTCTTT
CASSQVGINTEAFF
>.|.|TRBV5-1|TRBJ1-2
TGCGCCAGCAGCGTCCGTCCGAGAGGGTATGGCTACACCTTC
CASSVRPRGYGYTF
>.|TRBD1|TRBV6-6|TRBJ1-6
TGTGCCAGCAGCAGGAAGGAGACAGGGGTATCACCCCTCCACTTT
CASSRKETGVSPLHF
>.|TRBD1|TRBV28|TRBJ2-7
TGTGCCAGCAGGACCCGAGGGGGCGCCACCTACGAGCAGTACTTC
CASRTRGGATYEQYF
>few|TRBD2|TRBV10-3|TRBJ2-1
TGTGCCACCAAGGGGAGGGATGAGCAGTTCTTC
CATKGRDEQFF
>.|TRBD2|TRBV28|TRBJ2-7
TGTGCCAGCAGTTCGCCCCCCGGGGGAGCGGGGGTAGCCTACGAGCAGTACTTC
CASSSPPGGAGVAYEQYF
>.|TRBD1|TRBV11-2|TRBJ2-7
TGTGCCAGCAGCTTCGGTCAGGGGGCTTTCGAGCAGTACTTC
CASSFGQGAFEQYF
>few|.|TRBV14|TRBJ1-1
TGTGCCAGCAGCCAGCTGAGGGGGACTGAAGCTTTCTTT
CASSQLRGTEAFF
>.|.|TRBV3-1/TRBV3-2|TRBJ1-5
TGTGCCAGCAGCCAAGATTCGGGTCAGCCCCAGCATTTT
CASSQDSGQPQHF
>.|TRBD1|TRBV19|TRBJ1-2
TGTGCCACCTGGGGACAGGTCTATGGCTACACCTTC
CATWGQVYGYTF
>.|TRBD1|TRBV18|TRBJ2-5
TGTGCCAGCTCACCTGACGGGACAGGGGGAGAGACCCAGTACTTC
CASSPDGTGGETQYF
>.|TRBD1|TRBV5-1|TRBJ2-7
TGCGCCAGCAGCTTCACAGGGGCTAGCTCCTACGAGCAGTACTTC
CASSFTGASSYEQYF
>many|.|TRBV9|TRBJ1-1
TGTGCCAGCAGCCCCCCCGAGGGCGCAAGGACTGAAGCTTTCTTT
CASSPPEGARTEAFF
>.|.|TRBV5-1|TRBJ1-1
TGCGCCAGCGGAGACGCCTTGAGGACTGAAGCTTTCTTT
CASGDALRTEAFF
>.|TRBD1|TRBV19|TRBJ1-5
TGTGCCAGTAGAGACAGGGTTTACTATAGCAATCAGCCCCAGCATTTT
CASRDRVYYSNQPQHF
>.|.|TRBV27|TRBJ1-1
TGTGCCAGCAGTTTAGCGAGCGGGACTGAAGCTTTCTTT
CASSLASGTEAFF
>.|.|TRBV7-6|TRBJ1-4
TGTGCCAGCAGTTCCAAACCCCAGGGGACTAATGAAAAACTGTTTTTT
CASSSKPQGTNEKLFF
>.|.|TRBV2|TRBJ2-2
TGTGCCAGCGCAAATAGGGGTACCGGGGAGCTGTTTTTT
CASANRGTGELFF
>.|.|TRBV4-1|TRBJ1-3
TGCGCCAGCAGCCAAGATCGGGAATTCTCTGGAAACACCATATATTTT
CASSQDREFSGNTIYF
>.|.|TRBV27|TRBJ2-2
TGTGCCAGCAGTTTATCCAGGTGGAACACCGGGGAGCTGTTTTTT
CASSLSRWNTGELFF
>.|TRBD1|TRBV7-9|TRBJ1-3
TGTGCCAGCAGCCCCGTCGGGACAGTTGGTAGTAGGTGGGACACCATATATTTT
CASSPVGTVGSRWDTIYF
>.|.|TRBV6-5|TRBJ2-3
TGTGCCACCATCAGGGCAGGGGCCACAGATACGCAGTATTTT
CATIRAGATDTQYF
>.|.|TRBV7-9|TRBJ1-2
TGTGCCAGCAGCTTTTCCCGGAACTATGGCTACACCTTC
CASSFSRNYGYTF
>few|.|TRBV10-2|TRBJ1-2
TGCGCCAGCAGCACCGGACAGTTTAACTATGGCTACACCTTC
CASSTGQFNYGYTF
>once|.|TRBV6-5|TRBJ2-5
TGTGCCAGCTACGCGGGTCTACAAGAGACCCAGTACTTC
CASYAGLQETQYF
>.|.|TRBV19|TRBJ1-1
TGTGCCAGTAGTTTACCCCAGGGGTGGGGGATCGGGAACACTGAAGCTTTCTTT
CASSLPQGWGIGNTEAFF
>.|.|TRBV3-1/TRBV3-2|TRBJ2-1
TGTGCCAGCAGCCAGGGCAGACCAGGGGCCTACAATGAGCAGTTCTTC
CASSQGRPGAYNEQFF
>few|TRBD1|TRBV2|TRBJ1-6
TGTGCCAGCAGGGGGACAGCCGGGAATTCACCCCTCCACTTT
CASRGTAGNSPLHF
>.|.|TRBV28|TRBJ1-2
TGTGCCAGCAGTTTAGTAGGGGCGCGTGGCTATGGCTACACCTTC
CASSLVGARGYGYTF
>few|TRBD1|TRBV6-5|TRBJ1-5
TGTGCCAGCGACAGGGATCGCAATCAGCCCCAGCATTTT
CASDRDRNQPQHF
>.|.|TRBV3-1/TRBV3-2|TRBJ1-3
TGTGCCAGCAGCCAATTCGACAAGGCTCCTGGAAACACCATATATTTT
CASSQFDKAPGNTIYF
>.|.|TRBV3-1/TRBV3-2|TRBJ1-1
TGTGCCAGCAGCCAATACGACCGGAGGGGCACTGAAGCTTTCTTT
CASSQYDRRGTEAFF
>.|.|TRBV27|TRBJ1-1
TGTGCCAGCCACGCGGGGGTAGCTTTCTTT
CASHAGVAFF
>.|TRBD2|TRBV28|TRBJ2-1
TGTGCCAGCAGTTTATCTCGGACTAGCTCGGGAATCCATGAGCAGTTCTTC
CASSLSRTSSGIHEQFF
>.|.|TRBV3-1/TRBV3-2|TRBJ2-7
TGTGCCAGCAGCCTCGGCTACGAGCAGTACTTC
CASSLGYEQYF
>.|.|TRBV19|TRBJ1-5
TGTGCCAGTAGTATAACTTCGGTCAGCAATCAGCCCCAGCATTTT
CASSITSVSNQPQHF
>few|.|TRBV28|TRBJ1-1
TGTGCCAGCAATCCTGGGACAGAAGCTTTCTTT
CASNPGTEAFF
>.|TRBD2|TRBV5-6|TRBJ2-2
TGTGCCAGCTCAAGCGGGAGTTACGGGGAGCTGTTTTTT
CASSSGSYGELFF
>few|TRBD1|TRBV7-3|TRBJ1-2
TGTGCCAGCAGAGACAATGCCGGGACAGGGGGCGCTGACGTACGGGGCTACACCTTC
CASRDNAGTGGADVRGYTF
>once|TRBD1|TRBV2|TRBJ2-7
TGTGCCAGCACCGAGGGGGCGAACGAGCAGTACTTC
CASTEGANEQYF
>.|TRBD2|TRBV19|TRBJ2-1
TGTGCCAGTAGTTTCGGACTAGCGGGGAGGGGAGAGCAGTTCTTC
CASSFGLAGRGEQFF